This TCR beta chain was sequenced during a study of human T cells and chemical hapten exposure (dated by TCRdb to 2020 to 2022). About the full investigation: For sensitization, 2% DPC in acetone was applied to a roughly 2 cm by roughly 2 cm area of upper inner arm skin. Libraries were combined into a pool for sequencing, and differences in TCR yield between samples came mainly from small differences in library volumes within the pool. Patch tests used Finn chambers with 0.01% DPC on the upper back, scored after 6 days by International Contact Dermatitis Research Group standards. Weekly therapeutic DPC doses were additionally applied to the scalp of patients throughout the approximately 25-week study period. The study tracked peripheral blood TCR repertoire changes in vivo during primary and secondary sensitization to the hapten diphenylcyclopropenone (DPC) in alopecia patients. Alopecia areata with under or over 50% scalp involvement, alopecia totalis and alopecia universalis were represented in the patient cohort, which was mostly female. Blood samples were taken from patients before sensitization (week 0) and at 2, 6 and about 24 weeks after DPC sensitization. Blood for TCR sequencing was provided by twenty-nine alopecia patients at one to four time points (pre-sensitization, 2, 6 and 24 weeks). What the authors observed across the whole study: Alopecia, a presumed autoimmune disease, was present in all patients, so the immune response of the patients might differ from that of healthy individuals. DPC sensitization did not change how many TCRs were above 1 in 1000 frequency, and no evidence was found of alterations in global repertoire structure. Patch test score correlated positively with the number of PT1 expanded TCRs, reaching significance at thresholds 8, 16 and 32 but not at 4. After repeated subsampling, the strength of the expansion versus patch-test correlation and the threshold at which it became significant changed. Compared with pre-sensitization or healthy control sets, expanded TCRs formed significantly more large CDR3 similarity clusters, which is consistent with antigen-driven responses.

The library came from RACE. The instrument given in TCRdb is NextSeq 500. During library preparation, unique molecular identifiers were attached to individual cDNA molecules so that TCRs could be counted in a quantitative, reproducible way. For every blood RNA sample, sequencing covered both the TCR alpha and TCR beta chains. As for how the authors treated the data: The median number of TCRs per sample was approximately 96,000, ranging from 23,224 to 690,600. The Decombinator software suite was used to annotate V, J and CDR3 in the TCR reads. To make PS versus PT1 abundance plots, every sample was subsampled to the same number of TCRs (28,000). TCRs were defined as expanded if absent before sensitization and observed at least eight times at the 2-week time point. In-frame beta chains were kept once TCRdb had trimmed the public reads at Q25 with fastp and called clones with MiXCR. Here each entry gathers all rows of one CDR3 protein and keeps the most common genes and DNA. Here the V and J calls rest on TCRdb's processing, not on the authors' analysis. The sample table shows approximately 400,000 distinct CDR3 sequences, and about 5.1% are seen once. The ten largest make up 2.5% to 3% of the sample.

This sample's time point label indicates: pre-sensitization, week 0. According to the study, the label for this sample's treatment or condition signals: therapeutic diphenylcyclopropenone sensitization with weekly scalp DPC. At every patch-test visit, the blood draw took place before the patch test was put on. Patients were considered eligible if aged 18 to 70, diagnosed with alopecia and deemed suitable for DPC therapy, and patients were excluded if pregnant. Total RNA was isolated from unfractionated whole blood collected in Tempus Blood RNA tubes. Trimming at the junction amounts to 0 bases on V and 4 bases on J, and the germline ends lie 5 bases apart. The CDR3 contains 13 residues, cysteine and phenylalanine counted. Only the CDR3 DNA stays, 39 bases, in frame from base 1. The germline V gene (reference sequence) yields LNHNV for CDR1 and YYDKDF for CDR2. This clonotype was picked up many times. Its antigen remains unidentified. Per-base qualities were not stored, and no clone one base away is much larger.

The sequences come from whole blood, collected in connection with sensitization to the hapten diphenylcyclopropenone (DPC). This receptor was identified in a woman between 45 and 60 years old with alopecia areata. Some clones in this sample may be carry-over from other donors' samples. The sequence links TRBV15 to TRBJ2-3; a confident D gene designation cannot be given. CDR3 protein: CATSRDLSDTQYF. Read as DNA, the sequence is TGTGCCACCAGCAGAGATTTATCAGATACGCAGTATTTT.